This is a list of T cell receptor beta chains from one sample in a study of cytomegalovirus exposure and HLA in healthy donors. Produced via immunoSEQ multiplex PCR; TCRdb's table is partial and in-frame only. The sample gives under 80,000 clones, roughly 65% of which show up once; approximately 2.2% is in the top ten. Sequencing was performed on PBMCs. The receptors derive from a woman aged 25 to 39 in good health and CMV-seronegative. Each CDR3 is given without its conserved first and last residue. Size tells how often a clone was seen (once, few, many) or the class of an expanded clone, and some rows leave it out.

j_gene | abundance | v_gene | CDR3aa
TRBJ1-4 | - | TRBV15 | ATSGKTGPLDNEKLF
TRBJ1-5 | once | TRBV10-3 | AISVGTAGNQPQH
TRBJ2-3 | - | TRBV14 | ASSQDSGVSTDTQY
TRBJ2-3 | - | TRBV14 | ASSQDRAGVIKDTQY
TRBJ2-7 | - | TRBV7-2 | ASSLVGIKGSYEQY
TRBJ2-1 | - | TRBV2 | ASSALRSGGFYNEQF
TRBJ1-1 | - | TRBV5-4 | ASSLDGRRDTEAF
TRBJ2-1 | - | TRBV7-7 | ASSLRPPGQAYYNEQF
TRBJ2-2 | - | TRBV4-3 | ASAWGLTGELF
TRBJ2-7 | - | TRBV5-3 | ARSLDRPPFYEQY
TRBJ1-2 | - | TRBV28 | ASRSSGVHYGYT
TRBJ2-6 | - | TRBV7-3 | ASSSSGQASSGANVLT
TRBJ2-2 | - | TRBV19 | ASTDRTNTGELF
TRBJ1-1 | - | TRBV5-6 | ASSSGTGVGTEAF
TRBJ2-7 | - | TRBV2 | SKQKAAYEQY
TRBJ1-5 | - | TRBV7-2 | ASSSQGINQPQH
TRBJ2-7 | - | TRBV5-5 | ASTTWDRSYEQY
TRBJ1-1 | few | TRBV5-1 | ASSPDLNTEAF
TRBJ2-3 | - | TRBV7-9 | ASSLELAGGRSSTDTQY
TRBJ2-7 | few | TRBV6-5 | ASSVAGSSYEQY
TRBJ2-7 | - | TRBV27 | ASSFGGVFIYEQY
TRBJ1-2 | - | TRBV6-1 | ASSGASPSNYGYT
TRBJ1-2 | - | TRBV7-9 | ASRPNRQNYGYT
TRBJ2-3 | - | TRBV10-1 | ASSESRTSGGEPQY
TRBJ1-2 | - | TRBV7-2 | ASGTVRGAAGYT
TRBJ2-1 | - | TRBV9 | ASNPGQTSYNEQF
TRBJ2-5 | - | TRBV6-6 | ASSRLGETQY
TRBJ2-3 | - | TRBV4-1 | ASSQGLTPGTSGSTDTQY
TRBJ2-5 | once | TRBV5-4 | ASSREGASGAQETQY
TRBJ1-2 | - | TRBV5-1 | ASSLEPQGNGGYT
TRBJ2-5 | - | TRBV28 | ATSGHLRETQY
TRBJ2-7 | - | TRBV19 | ASSTTGRNYEQY
TRBJ1-4 | - | TRBV4-1 | ASSQTEGEKLF
TRBJ1-6 | - | TRBV4-3 | ASSQETFSSPLH
TRBJ2-3 | - | TRBV4-2 | ASSQDQEGTGLGGDTQY
TRBJ1-6 | - | TRBV30 | AWSSGQGDSPLH
TRBJ2-7 | medium-sized | TRBV5-6 | ASSSLRGLGIYEQY
TRBJ1-5 | - | TRBV6-1 | ASSEEQGPFNQPQH
TRBJ1-6 | - | TRBV14 | ASSQGRENSPLH
TRBJ1-2 | few | TRBV5-6 | ASSFQGFPANYGYT
TRBJ1-1 | - | TRBV6-5 | ASSVNRMNTEAF
TRBJ1-1 | - | TRBV6-4 | ASSYRVRNTEAF
TRBJ1-1 | few | TRBV28 | ASKQGQRTEAF
TRBJ2-7 | - | TRBV19 | ASSISNRGQGVYEQY
TRBJ1-5 | - | TRBV28 | ASTPSPTSNQPQH
TRBJ1-4 | - | TRBV25-1 | ASSESWRSNEKLF
TRBJ1-5 | - | TRBV7-9 | SSSLRGQPQH
TRBJ2-7 | - | TRBV11-2 | ASSMTRSSYEQY
TRBJ1-1 | few | TRBV5-4 | ASRYRGENTEAF